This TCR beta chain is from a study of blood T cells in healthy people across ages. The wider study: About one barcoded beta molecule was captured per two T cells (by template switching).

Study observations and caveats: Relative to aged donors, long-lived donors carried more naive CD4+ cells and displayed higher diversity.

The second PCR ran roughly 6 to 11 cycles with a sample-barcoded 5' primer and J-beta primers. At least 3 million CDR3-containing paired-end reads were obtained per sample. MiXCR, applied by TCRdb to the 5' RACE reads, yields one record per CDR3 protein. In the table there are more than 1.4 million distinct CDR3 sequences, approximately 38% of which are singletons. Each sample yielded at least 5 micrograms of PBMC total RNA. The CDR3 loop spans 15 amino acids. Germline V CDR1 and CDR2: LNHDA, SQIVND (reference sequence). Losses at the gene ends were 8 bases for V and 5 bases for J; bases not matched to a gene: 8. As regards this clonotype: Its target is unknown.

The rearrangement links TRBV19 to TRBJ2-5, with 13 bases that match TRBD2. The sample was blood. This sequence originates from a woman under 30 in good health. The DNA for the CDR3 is TGTGCCAGTGAGTCGACTAGCGGGGGGTCGGAGACCCAGTACTTC. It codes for CASESTSGGSETQYF. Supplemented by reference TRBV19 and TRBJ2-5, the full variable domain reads DGGITQSPKYLFRKEGQNVTLSCEQNLNHDAMYWYRQDPGQGLRLIYYSQIVNDFQKGDIAEGYSVSREKKESFPLTVTSAQKNPTAFYLCASESTSGGSETQYFGPGTRLLVL.